A selection of T cell receptor beta chains follows, all from one sample in a study of regulatory T cells in long-lasting Graves disease. MiXCR was run by TCRdb on the multiplex PCR reads, yielding one entry per CDR3 protein. The data contain over 450,000 distinct CDR3 sequences, 20% to 25% of them singletons. Source: peripheral blood mononuclear cells (PBMCs), taken when the disease was refractory, from a patient treated with antithyroid drugs. All receptors come from a female donor with Graves disease. CDR3s include the opening cysteine and the closing phenylalanine or tryptophan. D genes are given only for firm matches. Some rows mark clone size as missing; the rest say once, few, many or name a class of expanded clone.

many | TRBD1 | TRBJ2-7 | TRBV12-3/TRBV12-4 | TGTGCCAGCAGTTCAGACAGGGCCGAGCAGTACTTC | CASSSDRAEQYF
few | NA | TRBJ1-1 | TRBV6-1 | TGTGCCAGCAATCAGGGGAGCTCTGAAGCTTTCTTT | CASNQGSSEAFF
once | NA | TRBJ1-5 | TRBV20-1 | TGCAGTGCTAGAGTTGGACAGAGCAATCAGCCCCAGCATTTT | CSARVGQSNQPQHF
NA | NA | TRBJ1-2 | TRBV4-1 | TGCGCCAGCAGCCAAGATAGTGCAGGATCATTCTATGGCTACACCTTC | CASSQDSAGSFYGYTF
NA | NA | TRBJ1-1 | TRBV7-9 | TGTGCCAGCAGGCTTCGGGCGGGGTTTGAAGCTTTCTTT | CASRLRAGFEAFF
many | NA | TRBJ1-6 | TRBV15 | TGTGCCACCAGCGCAGGGTCTGCCTATAATTCACCCCTCCACTTT | CATSAGSAYNSPLHF
NA | TRBD1 | TRBJ1-6 | TRBV20-1 | TGCAGTGCCACGGACAGGGGGTCTAATTCACCCCTCCACTTT | CSATDRGSNSPLHF
NA | NA | TRBJ1-2 | TRBV7-3 | TGTGCCAGCAGCTTAACTCCAGGGTACAGGGATGACTATGGCTACACCTTC | CASSLTPGYRDDYGYTF
NA | NA | TRBJ2-7 | TRBV19 | TGTGCCAGTACCCCCTCCGGGGCCGGCGAGCAGTACTTC | CASTPSGAGEQYF
NA | NA | TRBJ2-2 | TRBV20-1 | TGCAGTGCCAGGGACAGGGGAGGTTCGGCTAGCGGGGGCCGGAACACCGGGGAGCTGTTTTTT | CSARDRGGSASGGRNTGELFF
many | TRBD2 | TRBJ2-2 | TRBV6-9 | TGTGCCAGCAGTTACACTAGCGGCCTCACCGGGGAGCTGTTTTTT | CASSYTSGLTGELFF
many | NA | TRBJ1-1 | TRBV12-5 | TGTGCTAGTGCCCCTCCTGGCGGGAACACTGAAGCTTTCTTT | CASAPPGGNTEAFF
NA | NA | TRBJ2-5 | TRBV4-1 | TGCGCCAGCAGCCAAGTTTTTGGGGCGGGAGAGACCCAGTACTTC | CASSQVFGAGETQYF
NA | NA | TRBJ1-1 | TRBV19 | TGTGCCAGTAGATTTGCAGGGGTGGTCACTGAAGCTTTCTTT | CASRFAGVVTEAFF
few | TRBD2 | TRBJ2-2 | TRBV19 | TGTGCCAGTAGTATTAGCGGGGTGAACACCGGGGAGCTGTTTTTT | CASSISGVNTGELFF
NA | NA | TRBJ1-3 | TRBV6-1 | TGTGCCAGCAGTGAAGATCCCTCTGGAAACACCATATATTTT | CASSEDPSGNTIYF
many | TRBD1 | TRBJ1-1 | TRBV29-1 | TGCAGCGTTGAATGGACAGGGGGCTCTGAAGCTTTCTTT | CSVEWTGGSEAFF
NA | NA | TRBJ1-1 | TRBV30 | TGTGCCTGGAGTGTTTCCGGAGGGGGAGCTTTCTTT | CAWSVSGGGAFF
NA | NA | TRBJ2-2 | TRBV9 | TGTGCCAGCAGCGTAGTCGTGGGGTCCGGGGAGCTGTTTTTT | CASSVVVGSGELFF
NA | NA | TRBJ1-1 | TRBV7-9 | TGTGCCAGCAGCTTAACAGGGACGCTAAATGAAGCTTTCTTT | CASSLTGTLNEAFF
NA | TRBD1 | TRBJ2-5 | TRBV20-1 | TGCAGTGCTAGAGGGGACAGGTGGGGTTTGGGGACCCAGTACTTC | CSARGDRWGLGTQYF
many | NA | TRBJ1-4 | TRBV12-3/TRBV12-4 | TGTGCCAGCAGTTTACGGCATGGGGAAAAACTGTTTTTT | CASSLRHGEKLFF
few | NA | TRBJ2-7 | TRBV5-4 | TGTGCCAGCAGCTTGTTTGGATTCGAGCAGTACTTC | CASSLFGFEQYF
many | TRBD2 | TRBJ2-2 | TRBV6-1 | TGTGCCAGCAGAGAGGGACTAGCGGGAGGGACCGGGGAGCTGTTTTTT | CASREGLAGGTGELFF
many | NA | TRBJ2-5 | TRBV20-1 | TGCAGTGCTAGAGTCGGGTGGACCGTCCAAGAGACCCAGTACTTC | CSARVGWTVQETQYF
NA | NA | TRBJ1-2 | TRBV18 | TGTGCCAGCTCACCAGACCCCACGGCTCTGGGCTACACCTTC | CASSPDPTALGYTF
many | NA | TRBJ1-4 | TRBV20-1 | TGCAGTGCTTCCGAGGGGGGCGGCCATAATGAAAAACTGTTTTTT | CSASEGGGHNEKLFF
NA | TRBD2 | TRBJ2-3 | TRBV2 | TGTGCCAGCAATGCGGGACTAGCGGGAGGAGATACGCAGTATTTT | CASNAGLAGGDTQYF
NA | NA | TRBJ2-7 | TRBV18 | TGTGCCAGCTCACCACGGGGGCAGCACTACGAGCAGTACTTC | CASSPRGQHYEQYF
few | NA | TRBJ1-6 | TRBV7-9 | TGTGCCAGCAGCCCCCGGCGGACGGACGCCTATAATTCACCCCTCCACTTT | CASSPRRTDAYNSPLHF
many | NA | TRBJ2-6 | TRBV28 | TGTGCCAGCAGTTCTGCAGGTCTCGACGCTGGGGCCAACGTCCTGACTTTC | CASSSAGLDAGANVLTF
many | TRBD2 | TRBJ2-5 | TRBV7-8 | TGTGCCAGCAGCTTATTAGCGGGGGCCCAAGAGACCCAGTACTTC | CASSLLAGAQETQYF
many | NA | TRBJ1-1 | TRBV10-3 | TGTGCCATCAGTGAGTCCTGGTCTGGGGAGAACACTGAAGCTTTCTTT | CAISESWSGENTEAFF
many | TRBD1 | TRBJ2-5 | TRBV12-3/TRBV12-4 | TGTGCCAGCACCCTTGGACAGGGGAGGGAGACCCAGTACTTC | CASTLGQGRETQYF
many | NA | TRBJ2-7 | TRBV7-8 | TGTGCCAGCAGCCCTAGACTGACCTACGAGCAGTACTTC | CASSPRLTYEQYF
NA | NA | TRBJ2-5 | TRBV29-1 | TGCAGCGTTGCTCCCAGCCAACAAGAGACCCAGTACTTC | CSVAPSQQETQYF
few | NA | TRBJ2-2 | TRBV7-8 | TGTGCCAGCAGCTTGGCCGGGACCCTTGCAGGCACCGGGGAGCTGTTTTTT | CASSLAGTLAGTGELFF
NA | TRBD2 | TRBJ2-7 | TRBV7-9 | TGTGCCAGCAGCTCCACTAGCGGGGGGACCTCCTACGAGCAGTACTTC | CASSSTSGGTSYEQYF
many | NA | TRBJ1-2 | TRBV7-9 | TGTGCCAGCAGCTTAGAGGAGGGGGGAGAAGAAGGCTACACCTTC | CASSLEEGGEEGYTF
many | TRBD1 | TRBJ1-2 | TRBV11-2 | TGTGCCAGCAGCTTAGTCGTGACAGGGGATGGCTACACCTTC | CASSLVVTGDGYTF
many | NA | TRBJ1-1 | TRBV6-1 | TGTGCCAGCAGTGAATACGGGGTTGGCACTGAAGCTTTCTTT | CASSEYGVGTEAFF
many | NA | TRBJ1-5 | TRBV6-1 | TGTGCCAGCACGGGAGTGGGGGATCAGCCCCAGCATTTT | CASTGVGDQPQHF